This T cell receptor (beta chain) emerged from a study of T cells in Graves' hyperthyroidism and ophthalmopathy. The TCR beta CDR3 regions underwent amplification using RNA transcripts as the source. The HTBI set primed first-round TCR CDR3 RT-PCR. TCRdb re-called the multiplex PCR reads with MiXCR, one entry per CDR3 protein. This table holds 300,000 or so distinct CDR3 sequences, about 21% found once. Trimming cost V 4 bases and J 3 bases; bases outside gene matches: 6. Germline V lookup: CDR1 MNHNS, CDR2 SASEGT. This CDR3 comprises 14 residues. This clonotype showed up just a few times. What was sequenced was blood. The chain has TRBV6-1 and TRBJ2-7; TRBD1 matches 7 bases. The receptor was isolated from a woman aged 45-59 years with Graves' hyperthyroidism. This CDR3 reads CASSVTGVLYEQYF. The CDR3 DNA reads as TGTGCCAGCAGTGTTACAGGGGTCCTCTACGAGCAGTACTTC.